This T cell receptor beta chain was found in a study of blood T cell repertoires in COVID-19. Study details: The analysed material was cDNA or gDNA that came from T cells, B-cell-depleted T cells, or PBMCs.

Measured with immunoSEQ multiplex PCR; TCRdb has only the in-frame clones, and not every one. The table includes about 65,000 clones, around four fifths detected once. The J segment lost 0 bases and the V segment lost 3 bases, leaving 8 bases of the junction unmatched. The CDR3 is 18 residues long. Germline CDR1 is KGHSH and CDR2 is LQKENI. This TCR derives from a human donor in a cohort sampled during active COVID-19. The J gene is TRBJ2-4, the V gene TRBV18; TRBD1 matches at 10 bases. Sequenced material: peripheral blood. Here the CDR3 DNA reads TGTGCCAGCTCACCTCAGGACAGGGGGGTCCTAGCCAAAAACATTCAGTACTTC. Translating it yields CASSPQDRGVLAKNIQYF.